This record concerns one TCR beta chain sequence. What it recognizes is unknown. TCRdb processed the RT-PCR reads anew with MiXCR; each CDR3 protein has one entry. The table has roughly 570,000 distinct CDR3 sequences, 11% to 15% seen once. The data were taken from a study of response to subunit inactivated influenza vaccine. Regarding the study as a whole: Few new T cells, the authors suggested, are recruited by each seasonal influenza vaccination.

CDR3 size: 15 residues. Germline assignment: CDR1 LGHNA and CDR2 YSLEER. V dropped 0 bases and J dropped 4 bases, with 10 bases sitting between them. The TCR sequence derives from a man aged 50 to 59 who received an inactivated influenza vaccine. The specimen was PBMCs from blood, collected 11 to 12 days after vaccination. J is TRBJ2-1 and V is TRBV4-3, with D uncertain. The DNA of the CDR3 is TGCGCCAGCAGCCAAGATCTACAGATGTACAATGAGCAGTTCTTC. It is translated as CASSQDLQMYNEQFF.